Each of the 6 T cell receptor beta chains below was sequenced from the same sample in a study of cytomegalovirus exposure and HLA in healthy donors (dated by TCRdb to 2016 to 2017). Libraries were built with the immunoSEQ multiplex PCR assay. A mixture of 60 forward primers for TCR Vbeta segments and 13 reverse primers for TCR Jbeta segments was used in the multiplex PCR. As stored in TCRdb, this immuneACCESS dataset retains in-frame rearrangements with V and J assigned. A fraction of the clones does not appear; measured against another copy, unresolved V genes explain less than half of the discrepancy, and the remainder lacks a known reason. The sample includes roughly 98,000 clones, with roughly 79% observed a single time. The ten largest make up 2.5% to 3% of the sample. The source material was PBMCs. Source of these receptors: a female donor in good health and CMV-seropositive.

The V and J genes are TRBV11-1 and TRBJ1-2, with TRBD1 matching over 10 bases. CDR1 is SGHAT and CDR2 is FQDESV in the germline V gene (reference sequence). The junction had 8 bases not matched to a gene; V was cut back by 5 bases and J by 5 bases. The CDR3 contains 15 residues. The CDR3 DNA is TGTGCCAGCAGCCCGACAGGGGGCCAGGAGTATGGCTACACCTTC. As protein: CASSPTGGQEYGYTF.

The genes are TRBV2 and TRBJ2-1; D may be TRBD2 (6 bases). The CDR3 sequence is 17 residues long. Trimming cost V 1 base and J 6 bases, with 19 bases left between them. The germline CDR1 and CDR2 sequences are SNHLY and FYNNEI. DNA for the CDR3: TGTGCCAGCAGTGAAGGAGCGGGTAGAGTGTACGGCAATGAGCAGTTCTTC. Its translation is CASSEGAGRVYGNEQFF.

The gene calls are TRBV19 and TRBJ2-3; tentative D call: TRBD2 (5 bases). The V gene lost 7 bases and the J gene lost 9 bases, with 17 bases spanning the gap. CDR1 LNHDA and CDR2 SQIVND come from the germline V gene (reference sequence). The CDR3 spans 13 residues. Here the CDR3 reads CASKIEGVGTQYF. CDR3 DNA: TGTGCCAGTAAAATCGAGGGTGTAGGAACGCAGTATTTT.

The chain has TRBV30 and TRBJ2-1, with D uncertain. Trimming took 0 bases from V and 10 from J, leaving 4 bases between them. Germline values: CDR1 GTSNPN, CDR2 SVGIG (reference sequence). The CDR3 has 10 amino acids. CDR3 sequence: CAWSVREQFF. CDR3 DNA sequence: TGTGCCTGGAGTGTGAGAGAGCAGTTCTTC.

The chain recombines TRBV4-2 with TRBJ2-3, with 7 positions matching TRBD2. The CDR3 consists of 14 residues. Germline trimming cut 3 bases from V and 3 bases from J; bases unmatched to any gene: 3. Per germline, CDR1 LGHNA and CDR2 YNFKEQ. The CDR3 loop is CASSQGRETDTQYF. The DNA of the CDR3 is TGTGCCAGCAGCCAGGGGCGGGAGACAGATACGCAGTATTTT.

This clone was observed a handful of times. The J gene is TRBJ2-2, the V gene TRBV7-2; 7 bases map to TRBD1. Germline trimming cut 5 bases from V and 7 bases from J; bases unmatched to any gene: 4. CDR1 and CDR2 (germline): SGHTA, FQGNSA. This CDR3 region has 13 residues. As DNA, the CDR3 is TGTGCCAGCAGCACAGGGGTGAACGGGGAGCTGTTTTTT. Translated: CASSTGVNGELFF. Supplemented by reference TRBV7-2 and TRBJ2-2, the full variable domain reads GAGVSQSPSNKVTEKGKDVELRCDPISGHTALYWYRQSLGQGLEFLIYFQGNSAPDKSGLPSDRFSAERTGGSVSTLTIQRTQQEDSAVYLCASSTGVNGELFFGEGSRLTVL.